This T cell receptor beta chain was sequenced in a study of cytomegalovirus exposure and HLA in healthy donors (TCRdb year 2017). In terms of the full investigation: An earlier analysis of more than 550 of the donors reported 250 to 300 Gb of sequence data and around 110 million unique TCR beta sequences obtained from approximately 180 million T cells. Besides the first cohort of around 700 subjects, a separate validation cohort made up of 95 to 150 different subjects was used. The aim of the study was to test whether cataloging public T cell receptors could identify signatures of past pathogen exposure. The later analysis used no new phenotypic data to find candidate immune exposures, relying instead on TCR beta sequences and their occurrence across donors. A later genetic analysis used genome-wide SNP genotypes for about 65% of the roughly 670 donors, treating that subset as a discovery cohort. An earlier analysis of roughly 580 of the donors used high-throughput TCR beta sequencing to judge whether each TCR beta V gene segment behaved as functional or pseudogenic. All discovery cohort repertoires had been generated on a single sequencing platform. Typing coverage differed by locus: A, B, C, DRB1 and DQB1 were typed in roughly 620-630 donors, DQA1 in about 500, DPA1 in approximately 600, and DPB1 in around 490. HLA typing covered class I and class II loci at four-digit resolution. To predict cytomegalovirus infection status, the study combined high-throughput TCR immunosequencing, statistical association of individual TCRs with disease status, and machine learning. Donor age, sex, ethnicity and CMV serostatus were collected together with the repertoire data. A later analysis re-examined previously published TCR beta repertoires from around 670 donors and added high-resolution HLA genotyping to investigate patterns of TCR occurrence. The T cell repertoires of some 670 subjects were profiled by immunosequencing and related to cytomegalovirus serostatus. Because of strong linkage in the cohort, 5 or 6 DR-DQ haplotypes were treated as single units for association and clustering. Across some 400 genotyped donors of the cohort, an average of about 250,000 unique TCR beta nucleotide sequences per donor were sequenced, and around 19% of those sequences were non-productive. An early release that covered about 600 HLA-typed donors contained around 300 gigabases of sequencing data and tens of millions of unique TCR sequences. The genetic ancestry cluster associated with self-reported Caucasian donors included about 81% of the roughly 400 genotyped donors. What the study reported, not specific to this receptor: According to a later analysis, most CMV-associated TCR beta chains appeared to be HLA-restricted, and the HLA associations seemed to be driven largely by CMV exposure. In the study, roughly 160 TCR beta chains were listed as associated with cytomegalovirus. The classifier was reported to diagnose cytomegalovirus status with high specificity and sensitivity in both the original cohort and the validation cohort. Most TCR sequences were observed very rarely across donors, whereas some public TCRs were present in many individuals. In a later analysis, TCR association rates were found to vary across HLA loci, with the most associated TCRs seen for DRB1 alleles and the fewest for HLA-C alleles. An earlier analysis of 587 of the donors showed that most TCR beta V segments appeared in productive rearrangements either about 90% or about 30% of the time, which broadly matched IMGT annotations. CMV serostatus was the only immune exposure information available for the cohort. A later analysis associated 16,951 TCR beta sequences with specific HLA alleles at a false discovery rate of 0.05. In this cohort, only TCR beta chains were sequenced, and detectable features were limited by the absence of alpha or paired-chain data. Linkage disequilibrium might explain the correlated functional status among segregating V segments, but an unknown experimental factor could not be ruled out. Sequencing depth was assumed to be roughly uniform across donors in the presence/absence analyses, though that assumption may not hold. A further reported finding was that TCR beta sequences accurately predicted the HLA-A and HLA-B alleles for most subjects in the first cohort. Because the 87-base-pair reads could not distinguish some IMGT-functional V segments, including TRBV6-2 and TRBV6-3, those segments were excluded. A later analysis reported that several top co-occurrence clusters appeared linked to parvovirus B19, influenza, CMV and Epstein-Barr virus. A cluster of highly shared sequence variants was judged likely to represent a technical artifact of the sequencing pipeline. HLA typing was unavailable for some donors at each locus, so association tests used only the typed subset. An association between a missense DCLRE1C variant and V-gene and J-gene trimming of TCR beta chains was found in a later genetic analysis and replicated in an independent cohort. When HLA alleles, especially DR and DQ, strongly co-occurred, attributing TCR associations to individual alleles was difficult. A few of the identified cytomegalovirus-associated TCR beta chains were confirmed in vitro to be specific for cytomegalovirus antigens. A later analysis found that HLA-associated TCR beta chains were more clonally expanded and had lower generation probabilities than equally common non-associated chains. Because counts were too low, 15 or so rarely observed V segments, including chromosome 9 orphons, were excluded from the earlier analysis of some 540 of the donors. In a later genetic analysis, fewer N-insertions in productive TCRs were reported among donors in an Asian-associated ancestry cluster than the approximately 710-donor mean. The authors suggested that the approach could potentially be generalized to other disease states and immunological phenotypes.

In total, roughly 670 healthy bone marrow donors made up the cohort. Cohort members were all nominally healthy when sampled, although unrecorded immune exposures were likely present. The donor tested CMV seropositive and was one of the 289 seropositive cohort members. A peripheral blood sample was provided by each donor, and peripheral blood mononuclear cells were used for TCR beta sequencing. The Qiagen DNeasy Blood Extraction Kit was used to extract genomic DNA from the blood cell samples. As encoded in the germline V gene, CDR1 is SGHTA while CDR2 is FQGNSA. Spanning cysteine to phenylalanine, the CDR3 consists of 14 amino acids. Only the CDR3 part of the read is kept: 42 bases, read in frame from the first base. The germline V and J ends show losses of 6 bases and 2 bases respectively, and no gene match explains 4 bases of the junction. Receptors were amplified or captured by the immunoSEQ multiplex PCR assay. For the multiplex PCR, a mixture combining 60 forward primers for TCR Vbeta segments and 13 reverse primers for TCR Jbeta segments was used. The CDR3 region of rearranged TCR beta genes was amplified from genomic DNA with a multiplex PCR assay. Amplified TCR beta libraries were sequenced as 87-base-pair reads on the Illumina HiSeq System. In the source study's methods: A later analysis counted 65 million to 90 million unique TCR beta chains across the 650 to 800 repertoires, and some 11 million of these chains were shared by at least two donors. A nearest-neighbor algorithm error-corrected the raw reads and collapsed the reads into unique sequences, merging closely related sequences to remove PCR and sequencing errors. To assign V, D and J gene segments, CDR3 sequences were aligned to IMGT reference sequences. For a sequence to be retained, at least a six-nucleotide match to both a V gene segment and a J gene segment was required. A rearrangement counted as productive if the CDR3 had no stop codons and remained in frame with V and J, and every other rearrangement counted as non-productive. Following IMGT convention, CDR3 was defined as the stretch from the second conserved V-encoded cysteine up to the conserved J-encoded phenylalanine. The earlier analysis of 500 to 600 of the donors excluded sequences that lacked an unambiguous match to a single V gene segment. In an earlier analysis of approximately 590 of the donors, a V segment was called functional when productive rearrangements were above 56.7%, and segregating when the standard deviation between donors exceeded 5%. A statistical classification framework was developed to diagnose cytomegalovirus status using the catalog of TCR beta chain sequences. V and J gene assignment, in a later analysis, came from comparing TCR nucleotide sequences with IMGT/GENE-DB human TR gene sequences. The TCRdist pipeline was used in a later analysis to assign CDR3 sequences and most-parsimonious VDJ recombination scenarios. In a later analysis, every TCR beta chain was defined by the combination of its CDR3 amino acid sequence and its V-gene family, and reads without a unique V-gene family were dropped. As a way to deal with suspected cross-contamination and a sequencing artifact, a later analysis dropped roughly 620 nucleotide sequences that were highly shared and had low generation probability. In a later analysis, a clonal expansion index for each public chain was calculated from normalized within-repertoire ranks of inferred template counts. In a later analysis, generation probabilities were computed using a VDJ recombination model fitted to out-of-frame rearrangements, and the results were checked against IGoR. A later analysis scored TCR-TCR, TCR-HLA and TCR-CMV co-occurrence with hypergeometric tests, applying a repertoire-size bias correction to TCR pairs. To estimate false discovery rates, a later analysis permuted the HLA or CMV assignments 20 times. A later analysis grouped co-occurring TCRs with DBSCAN, adding TCRdist sequence similarity when clustering within HLA-allele-positive subsets. Co-occurrence clustering excluded repertoires with fewer than 30,000 or more than 120,000 public chains, plus five with anomalous nucleotide sharing. The table was pulled from immuneACCESS by TCRdb, which kept in-frame rearrangements only. Such tables lose some clones; where checked, under half of the loss comes from unresolved V genes, and the rest has no known cause. The DNA was the basis for D and trimming; V, J and clone size are from that table. This sample's clone table shows around 140,000 clones. Approximately 1.6% of the sample is taken by the ten largest.

Notes on this clone: Its antigen specificity is not known.

The sequenced material came from PBMCs. The chain uses TRBV7-2 and TRBJ2-1, with 7 central nucleotides matching TRBD1. The TCR was taken from a woman aged 40 to 50 in good health and CMV-seropositive. The DNA sequence follows: TGTGCCAGCAGACGGGACAGCCCCTACAATGAGCAGTTCTTC. Its product reads: CASRRDSPYNEQFF.